This is a list of T cell receptor beta chains from one sample in a study of identifying expanded T cells in peripheral blood. The repertoire was sequenced with immunoSEQ multiplex PCR; TCRdb's copy has only in-frame clones and lacks some. The table includes 100,000 or so clones, 88% detected once. The specimen was blood. The receptors stem from a person aged 18 to 70 in good health. Each CDR3 is given with its conserved first and last residue. The order of the fields is V gene, clone size, CDR3 length, D gene, J gene, CDR3 DNA, CDR3 protein. The D gene is left open where the match is weak. Some rows mark clone size as missing; the rest say once, few, many or name a class of expanded clone.

V: TRBV30
size: -
length: 14
D: TRBD1
J: TRBJ1-2
DNA: TGTGCCTGGAGTTCGGGACAGGGTGGCTATGGCTACACCTTC
CDR3: CAWSSGQGGYGYTF

V: TRBV5-1
size: -
length: 16
D: TRBD2
J: TRBJ2-3
DNA: TGCGCCAGCAGCTTGGGTACTAGCGCCCGCACAGATACGCAGTATTTT
CDR3: CASSLGTSARTDTQYF

V: TRBV29-1
size: -
length: 17
D: TRBD1
J: TRBJ1-4
DNA: TGCAGCGCCCCCCCCGGACAGGGTAATGCAACTAATGAAAAACTGTTTTTT
CDR3: CSAPPGQGNATNEKLFF

V: TRBV27
size: -
length: 14
D: -
J: TRBJ1-1
DNA: TGTGCCAGCAGTGATGGACGGGGGAACACTGAAGCTTTCTTT
CDR3: CASSDGRGNTEAFF

V: TRBV7-6
size: -
length: 15
D: TRBD1
J: TRBJ2-5
DNA: TGTGCCAGCAGCTTAGACAGGGGTGAAGCGGAGACCCAGTACTTC
CDR3: CASSLDRGEAETQYF

V: TRBV2
size: -
length: 13
D: -
J: TRBJ2-5
DNA: TGTGCCAGCCTCGGCGGGTTTTGGGGGACCCAGTACTTC
CDR3: CASLGGFWGTQYF

V: TRBV5-6
size: -
length: 13
D: -
J: TRBJ2-1
DNA: TGTGCCAGCAGCCCCCGCTCCTACAATGAGCAGTTCTTC
CDR3: CASSPRSYNEQFF

V: TRBV5-4
size: -
length: 13
D: -
J: TRBJ1-1
DNA: TGTGCCAGCAGCTTTAACCTGAACACTGAAGCTTTCTTT
CDR3: CASSFNLNTEAFF

V: TRBV7-2
size: -
length: 16
D: TRBD1
J: TRBJ1-3
DNA: TGTGCCAGCAGCTTAGAACCAGGGGGACTCCGGGACACCATATATTTT
CDR3: CASSLEPGGLRDTIYF

V: TRBV19
size: -
length: 19
D: TRBD1
J: TRBJ1-1
DNA: TGTGCCAGTAGTATACCCCCCTGGGACAGGGGGATGGGGCCTCCTGAAGCTTTCTTT
CDR3: CASSIPPWDRGMGPPEAFF

V: TRBV7-2
size: -
length: 15
D: TRBD1
J: TRBJ2-1
DNA: TGTGCCAGCAGGTTAACAGGGGGCGCGGGCAATGAGCAGTTCTTC
CDR3: CASRLTGGAGNEQFF

V: TRBV18
size: few
length: 15
D: TRBD1
J: TRBJ2-5
DNA: TGTGCCAGCTCATTGGACAGGGGAGTTGGGGAGACCCAGTACTTC
CDR3: CASSLDRGVGETQYF

V: TRBV5-1
size: -
length: 14
D: -
J: TRBJ2-7
DNA: TGCGCCAGCAGCTTGGAAGGCAGCTCCTACGAGCAGTACTTC
CDR3: CASSLEGSSYEQYF

V: TRBV27
size: -
length: 16
D: -
J: TRBJ1-5
DNA: TGTGCCAGCAGGGTCAGGGACGGAGCTAGCAATCAGCCCCAGCATTTT
CDR3: CASRVRDGASNQPQHF

V: TRBV5-1
size: -
length: 14
D: -
J: TRBJ2-1
DNA: TGCGCCAGCAGCTTGGTTGACCCCTACAATGAGCAGTTCTTC
CDR3: CASSLVDPYNEQFF

V: TRBV7-3
size: -
length: 14
D: -
J: TRBJ1-6
DNA: TGTGCCAGCAGCTATGGACCTGGAGATTCACCCCTCCACTTT
CDR3: CASSYGPGDSPLHF

V: TRBV18
size: -
length: 16
D: TRBD1
J: TRBJ2-1
DNA: TGTGCCAGCTCACCTAGCGACAGGGCGGCCTACAATGAGCAGTTCTTC
CDR3: CASSPSDRAAYNEQFF

V: TRBV7-8
size: once
length: 17
D: -
J: TRBJ1-1
DNA: TGTGCCAGCAGAGCTTTCATCGTGGGAGTAGGGAACACTGAAGCTTTCTTT
CDR3: CASRAFIVGVGNTEAFF

V: TRBV5-6
size: -
length: 15
D: -
J: TRBJ1-1
DNA: TGTGCCAGCAGCTGGCGGACAGCGAGGAACACTGAAGCTTTCTTT
CDR3: CASSWRTARNTEAFF

V: TRBV15
size: -
length: 15
D: -
J: TRBJ1-2
DNA: TGTGCCACCAGCAGAGATTTGGCAGGGCCCTATGGCTACACCTTC
CDR3: CATSRDLAGPYGYTF

V: TRBV30
size: once
length: 15
D: TRBD1
J: TRBJ1-5
DNA: TGTGCCTGGAGTCCTCCGGGACAGGGAAGGCGGCCCCAGCATTTT
CDR3: CAWSPPGQGRRPQHF

V: TRBV10-3
size: -
length: 15
D: -
J: TRBJ2-1
DNA: TGTGCCATCAGTGCGACCGGGGGCCAAGGGGATGAGCAGTTCTTC
CDR3: CAISATGGQGDEQFF

V: TRBV2
size: -
length: 11
D: -
J: TRBJ1-1
DNA: TGTGCCAGCAGTGTTCACACTGAAGCTTTCTTT
CDR3: CASSVHTEAFF

V: TRBV5-6
size: -
length: 15
D: -
J: TRBJ1-2
DNA: TGTGCCAGCAGCCGGTCCGGGGTTAAGAGGGATCGCTACACCTTC
CDR3: CASSRSGVKRDRYTF

V: TRBV27
size: -
length: 13
D: TRBD1
J: TRBJ2-1
DNA: TGTGCCAGCAGGGGCAGGGGGTGGGATGAGCAGTTCTTC
CDR3: CASRGRGWDEQFF

V: TRBV19
size: -
length: 15
D: TRBD1
J: TRBJ1-2
DNA: TGTGCCAGTAGTATAAGCCCCCCAGGGGGCTATGGCTACACCTTC
CDR3: CASSISPPGGYGYTF

V: TRBV5-1
size: -
length: 15
D: -
J: TRBJ1-1
DNA: TGCGCCAGCAGCTTGGGGGCAGGGGTAGTCACTGAAGCTTTCTTT
CDR3: CASSLGAGVVTEAFF

V: TRBV10-2
size: -
length: 13
D: -
J: TRBJ2-7
DNA: TGCGCCAGCACTCCTCGGGGGCTCTACGAGCAGTACTTC
CDR3: CASTPRGLYEQYF

V: TRBV4-1
size: -
length: 15
D: -
J: TRBJ1-2
DNA: TGCGCCAGCAGCCAAGATTTCGGAGGGAACTATGGCTACACCTTC
CDR3: CASSQDFGGNYGYTF

V: TRBV5-1
size: -
length: 16
D: -
J: TRBJ1-5
DNA: TGCGCCAGCAGCTTGGGATCAGGGGAGGTAAATCAGCCCCAGCATTTT
CDR3: CASSLGSGEVNQPQHF

V: TRBV18
size: -
length: 15
D: TRBD1
J: TRBJ1-3
DNA: TGTGCCAGCTCACCTCAGGGGGATGCTGGAAACACCATATATTTT
CDR3: CASSPQGDAGNTIYF

V: TRBV6-5
size: -
length: 15
D: TRBD1
J: TRBJ1-1
DNA: TGTGCCAGCAGTAGCCCGGGACAGGCAAACACTGAAGCTTTCTTT
CDR3: CASSSPGQANTEAFF

V: TRBV5-1
size: -
length: 14
D: -
J: TRBJ1-5
DNA: TGCGCCAGCAGCTTAGGGCAGGGAGATCAGCCCCAGCATTTT
CDR3: CASSLGQGDQPQHF

V: TRBV6-6
size: -
length: 14
D: -
J: TRBJ2-1
DNA: TGTGCCAGCAGGAAAACAGATACCTACAATGAGCAGTTCTTC
CDR3: CASRKTDTYNEQFF

V: TRBV18
size: -
length: 12
D: -
J: TRBJ2-3
DNA: TGTGCCAGCTCACCCGCCGCCAATACGCAGTATTTT
CDR3: CASSPAANTQYF

V: TRBV20-1
size: -
length: 11
D: -
J: TRBJ2-1
DNA: TGCAGTGCTATGCTGGGGGCGACTAAGTTCTTC
CDR3: CSAMLGATKFF

V: TRBV19
size: once
length: 13
D: -
J: TRBJ1-1
DNA: TGTGCCAGTAGGACACAGGGAGGGGCTGAAGCTTTCTTT
CDR3: CASRTQGGAEAFF

V: TRBV11-2
size: -
length: 16
D: TRBD1
J: TRBJ1-3
DNA: TGTGCCAGCAGTTCTTATCAGGGGGAGTATGGAAACACCATATATTTT
CDR3: CASSSYQGEYGNTIYF

V: TRBV27
size: -
length: 14
D: -
J: TRBJ1-5
DNA: TGTGCCAGCAGTCCTAAGCAGGGAAATCAGCCCCAGCATTTT
CDR3: CASSPKQGNQPQHF

V: TRBV19
size: -
length: 14
D: -
J: TRBJ1-5
DNA: TGTGCCAGTAAAGCGGGGGTGCGGAATCAGCCCCAGCATTTT
CDR3: CASKAGVRNQPQHF

V: TRBV7-9
size: -
length: 14
D: TRBD1
J: TRBJ1-4
DNA: TGTGCCAGCAGCTTAACAGGGGGAGATGAAAAACTGTTTTTT
CDR3: CASSLTGGDEKLFF

V: TRBV15
size: -
length: 16
D: TRBD2
J: TRBJ2-3
DNA: TGTGCCACCAGCAGAGATGCGGCGGCGGGGGCAGATACGCAGTATTTT
CDR3: CATSRDAAAGADTQYF

V: TRBV5-4
size: -
length: 16
D: TRBD1
J: TRBJ2-1
DNA: TGTGCCAGCAGCTTAGATACAGGGGGCGCCTACAATGAGCAGTTCTTC
CDR3: CASSLDTGGAYNEQFF

V: TRBV2
size: -
length: 15
D: TRBD1
J: TRBJ1-6
DNA: TGTGCCAGCAGTGAAAAGAGAGGGGACAGAGTCCCCCTCCACTTT
CDR3: CASSEKRGDRVPLHF

V: TRBV5-1
size: -
length: 14
D: -
J: TRBJ1-1
DNA: TGCGCCAGCAATCCGCTGGGGGAACGCACTGAAGCTTTCTTT
CDR3: CASNPLGERTEAFF

V: TRBV7-3
size: once
length: 13
D: -
J: TRBJ2-1
DNA: TGTGCCAGCAGCACCACAGGGAGGAATGAGCAGTTCTTC
CDR3: CASSTTGRNEQFF

V: TRBV30
size: -
length: 12
D: -
J: TRBJ1-1
DNA: TGTGCCTGGGGTTCCTTATACACTGAAGCTTTCTTT
CDR3: CAWGSLYTEAFF

V: TRBV11-2
size: -
length: 13
D: -
J: TRBJ2-3
DNA: TGTGCCAGCAGCTTCCCTAGCGCAGATACGCAGTATTTT
CDR3: CASSFPSADTQYF

V: TRBV27
size: -
length: 15
D: -
J: TRBJ1-5
DNA: TGTGCCAGCAGTTTTCGGGGTTACGGCAATCAGCCCCAGCATTTT
CDR3: CASSFRGYGNQPQHF

V: TRBV11-2
size: -
length: 15
D: -
J: TRBJ1-5
DNA: TGTGCCAGCAGCTTAGAATCCAGTACCAATCAGCCCCAGCATTTT
CDR3: CASSLESSTNQPQHF

V: TRBV7-6
size: -
length: 15
D: -
J: TRBJ2-3
DNA: TGTGCCAGCAGCTTAGTAGAGGAGAGCACAGATACGCAGTATTTT
CDR3: CASSLVEESTDTQYF

V: TRBV7-8
size: once
length: 13
D: -
J: TRBJ1-1
DNA: TGTGCCAGCAGCCGCCTGGGGGACACTGAAGCTTTCTTT
CDR3: CASSRLGDTEAFF

V: TRBV6-1
size: -
length: 12
D: TRBD2
J: TRBJ2-1
DNA: TGTGCCAGCAGTGTAGCGGGGGGCGAGCAGTTCTTC
CDR3: CASSVAGGEQFF

V: TRBV14
size: -
length: 17
D: -
J: TRBJ1-3
DNA: TGTGCCAGCAGCCAAGCTCGAAAAACGGGATCAGGAAACACCATATATTTT
CDR3: CASSQARKTGSGNTIYF

V: TRBV28
size: -
length: 15
D: -
J: TRBJ1-2
DNA: TGTGCCAGCAGTTTTAAGGGGCGACCACTCTATGGCTACACCTTC
CDR3: CASSFKGRPLYGYTF

V: TRBV15
size: -
length: 15
D: TRBD1
J: TRBJ2-1
DNA: TGTGCCACCAGCAGGGACAGGGGGCCCCACAATGAGCAGTTCTTC
CDR3: CATSRDRGPHNEQFF

V: TRBV19
size: -
length: 19
D: TRBD2
J: TRBJ2-7
DNA: TGTGCCAGTAGTACCCCGGGACTAGCGGGCCTATCGACGTACTACGAGCAGTACTTC
CDR3: CASSTPGLAGLSTYYEQYF